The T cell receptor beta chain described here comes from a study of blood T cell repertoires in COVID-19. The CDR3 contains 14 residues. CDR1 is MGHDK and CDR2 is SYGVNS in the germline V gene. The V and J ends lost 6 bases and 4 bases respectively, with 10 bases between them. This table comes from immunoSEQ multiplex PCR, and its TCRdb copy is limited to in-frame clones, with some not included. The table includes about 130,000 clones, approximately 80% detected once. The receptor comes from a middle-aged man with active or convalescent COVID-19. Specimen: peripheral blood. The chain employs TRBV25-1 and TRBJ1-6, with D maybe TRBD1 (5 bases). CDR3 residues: CASSQGPYNSPLHF. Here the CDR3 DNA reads TGTGCCAGCAGCCAGGGCCCGTATAATTCACCCCTCCACTTT.